This TCR beta chain derives from a study of beta chain features in type 1 diabetes. Study as a whole: Patient and healthy donor groups were alike in age, gender and cell yields.

Expressed TCRB transcripts were sequenced because the isolated RNA had all been reverse transcribed beforehand. About 3.57 million reads, on average, came from each naive, central memory and regulatory T cell sample. Sequencing was performed with immunoSEQ multiplex PCR; in TCRdb, only in-frame clones are kept and a portion is missing. Of a few hundred thousand clones in the sample, around 16% were seen once. Study-wide points: A moderate, significant TCRB CDR3 shortening appeared in type 1 diabetes across four CD4+ subsets. Across patients, naive, central memory and Treg TCRB repertoires exhibited apparently greater similarity than was observed across healthy donors. Whether HLA type influences TCRB rearrangement remained unresolved here.

This clone was counted between two and nine times. The target antigen is unknown. The specimen was naive CD4+ T cells from blood. The TCR originated in a man aged 25 to 40 with type 1 diabetes.

The CDR3, as DNA: TGTGCCAGCAGTTCCACAGGGGCCTATCAGCCCCAGCATTTT. Encoded protein: CASSSTGAYQPQHF. The V gene is TRBV28, the J gene TRBJ1-5; 7 bases are a match to TRBD1. Germline CDR1 is MDHEN and CDR2 is SYDVKM. The CDR3 runs to 14 residues. J lost 5 bases, V lost 4 bases, and 5 bases had no gene match.